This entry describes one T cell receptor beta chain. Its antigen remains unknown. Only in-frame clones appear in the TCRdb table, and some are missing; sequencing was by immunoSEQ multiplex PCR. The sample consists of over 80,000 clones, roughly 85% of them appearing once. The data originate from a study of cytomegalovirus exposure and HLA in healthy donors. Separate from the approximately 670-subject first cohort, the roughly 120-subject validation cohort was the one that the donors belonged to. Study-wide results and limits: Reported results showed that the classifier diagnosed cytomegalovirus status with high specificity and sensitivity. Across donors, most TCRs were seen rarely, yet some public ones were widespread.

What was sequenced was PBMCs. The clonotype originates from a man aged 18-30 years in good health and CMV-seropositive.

The CDR3 loop reads CASSLRGSYEQYF. Written as DNA, the CDR3 is TGTGCCAGCAGTTTAAGGGGTTCCTACGAGCAGTACTTC. The chain carries TRBV27 and TRBJ2-7; possible D gene TRBD1, 5 bases. Germline V CDR1 and CDR2: MNHEY, SMNVEV (reference sequence). CDR3 size: 13 residues. V lost 2 bases and J lost 1, with 6 bases in between.